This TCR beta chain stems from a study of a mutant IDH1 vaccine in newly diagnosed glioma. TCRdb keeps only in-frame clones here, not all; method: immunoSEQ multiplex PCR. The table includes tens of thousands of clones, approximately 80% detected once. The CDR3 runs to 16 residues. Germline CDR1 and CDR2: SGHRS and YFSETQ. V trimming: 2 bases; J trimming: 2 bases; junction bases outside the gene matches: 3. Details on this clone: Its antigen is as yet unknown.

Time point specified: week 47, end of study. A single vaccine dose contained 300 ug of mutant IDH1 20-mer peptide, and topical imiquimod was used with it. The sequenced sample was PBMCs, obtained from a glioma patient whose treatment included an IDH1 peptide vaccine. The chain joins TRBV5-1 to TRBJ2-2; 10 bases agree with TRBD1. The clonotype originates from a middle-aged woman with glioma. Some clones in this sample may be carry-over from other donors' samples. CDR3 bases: TGCGCCAGCAGCTTCGACAGGGGGCGTAACACCGGGGAGCTGTTTTTT. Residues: CASSFDRGRNTGELFF.